This TCR beta chain comes out of a study of cytomegalovirus exposure and HLA in healthy donors. About this clone itself: The identical CDR3 is also encoded by other nucleotide sequences in the sample.

In nominal health when sampled, donors likely had unrecorded immune exposures nonetheless. Vbeta (60) and Jbeta (13) primers were used in the PCR. Generated by immunoSEQ multiplex PCR, the TCRdb table keeps only in-frame clones and is missing some. The data contain over 100,000 clones, 60% to 85% of them singletons. The ends were cut back, 6 bases at V and 0 bases at J, with 6 bases in the middle. The CDR3 consists of 12 residues. Germline CDR1 reads MNHNS; CDR2 reads SASEGT. Specimen: PBMCs. The sequence was obtained from a female donor in good health and CMV-seronegative. The chain joins TRBV6-1 to TRBJ2-7; possibly TRBD1 for D (5 bases). The CDR3 is CASRQGSYEQYF. The CDR3 DNA is TGTGCCAGCAGGCAGGGCTCCTACGAGCAGTACTTC.